This TCR beta chain was profiled in a study of T cells in Graves' hyperthyroidism and ophthalmopathy. Researchers took RNA transcripts and amplified the TCR beta CDR3 regions from them. Initially, a first-round RT-PCR of the TCR CDR3 employed the HTBI primer set. TCRdb independently ran MiXCR on the multiplex PCR reads; one entry per CDR3 protein. The repertoire holds approximately 590,000 distinct CDR3 sequences, with about 15% as singletons. The CDR3 contains 13 residues. Germline CDR1 and CDR2: DFQATT and SNEGSKA (reference sequence). With 4 bases removed from V and 2 bases from J, the gap between germline ends came to 8 bases.

The sequenced material came from blood. This sequence originates from a woman aged 25-40 years with Graves' hyperthyroidism. The J gene is TRBJ2-2, the V gene TRBV20-1; D uncertain. The CDR3 spells CSAKRINTGELFF. CDR3 in DNA: TGCAGTGCTAAGAGAATTAACACCGGGGAGCTGTTTTTT.